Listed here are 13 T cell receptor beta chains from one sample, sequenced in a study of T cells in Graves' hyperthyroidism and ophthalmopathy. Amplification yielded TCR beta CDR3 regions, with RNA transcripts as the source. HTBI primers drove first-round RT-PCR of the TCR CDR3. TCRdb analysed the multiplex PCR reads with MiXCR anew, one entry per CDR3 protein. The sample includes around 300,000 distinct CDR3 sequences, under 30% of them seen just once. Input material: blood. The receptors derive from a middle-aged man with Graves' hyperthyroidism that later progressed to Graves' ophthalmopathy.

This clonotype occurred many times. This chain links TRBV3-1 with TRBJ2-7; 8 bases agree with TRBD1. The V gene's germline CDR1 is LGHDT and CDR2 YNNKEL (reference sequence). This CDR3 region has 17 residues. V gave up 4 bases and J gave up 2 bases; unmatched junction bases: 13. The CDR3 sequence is CASSPYWPGQETYEQYF. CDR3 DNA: TGTGCCAGCAGCCCCTACTGGCCGGGACAGGAAACCTACGAGCAGTACTTC.

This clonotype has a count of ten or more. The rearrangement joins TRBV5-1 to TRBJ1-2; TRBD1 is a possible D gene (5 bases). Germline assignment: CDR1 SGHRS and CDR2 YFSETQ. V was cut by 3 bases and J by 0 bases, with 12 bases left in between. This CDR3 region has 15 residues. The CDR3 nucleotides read TGCGCCAGCAGCTCGAGGGACCCGACTAACTATGGCTACACCTTC. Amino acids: CASSSRDPTNYGYTF.

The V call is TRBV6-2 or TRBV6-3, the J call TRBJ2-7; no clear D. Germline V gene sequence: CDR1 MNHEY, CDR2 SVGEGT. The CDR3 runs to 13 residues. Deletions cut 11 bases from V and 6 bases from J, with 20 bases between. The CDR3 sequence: CAATATSISEQYF. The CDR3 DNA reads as TGTGCCGCCACGGCGACTTCTATAAGCGAGCAGTACTTC.

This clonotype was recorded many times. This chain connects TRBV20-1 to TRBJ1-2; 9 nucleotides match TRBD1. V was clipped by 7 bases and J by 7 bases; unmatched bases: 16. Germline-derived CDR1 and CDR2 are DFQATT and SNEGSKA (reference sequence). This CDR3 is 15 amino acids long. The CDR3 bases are TGCAGTGTTTACCAGGACAGGGGAGTAGGAGGTGGCTACACCTTC. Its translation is CSVYQDRGVGGGYTF.

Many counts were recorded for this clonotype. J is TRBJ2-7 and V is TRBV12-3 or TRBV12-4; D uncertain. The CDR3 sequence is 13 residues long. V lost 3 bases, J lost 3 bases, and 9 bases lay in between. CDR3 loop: CASSFGPRYEQYF. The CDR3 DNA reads TGTGCCAGCAGTTTCGGACCTCGCTACGAGCAGTACTTC.

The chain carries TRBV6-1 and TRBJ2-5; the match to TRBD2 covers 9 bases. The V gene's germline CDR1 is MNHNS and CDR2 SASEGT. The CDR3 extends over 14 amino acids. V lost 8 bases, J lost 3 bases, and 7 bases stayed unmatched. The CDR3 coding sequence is TGTGCCAGCCGCACTAGCGGGCACAAAGAGACCCAGTACTTC. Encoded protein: CASRTSGHKETQYF.

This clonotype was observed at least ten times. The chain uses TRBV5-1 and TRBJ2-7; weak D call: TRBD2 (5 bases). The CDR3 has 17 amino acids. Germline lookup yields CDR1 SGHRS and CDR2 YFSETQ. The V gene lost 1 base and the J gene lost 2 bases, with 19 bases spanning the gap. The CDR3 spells CASSLTSSRGGTYEQYF. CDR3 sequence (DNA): TGCGCCAGCAGCTTGACTTCTAGCAGAGGAGGCACCTACGAGCAGTACTTC.

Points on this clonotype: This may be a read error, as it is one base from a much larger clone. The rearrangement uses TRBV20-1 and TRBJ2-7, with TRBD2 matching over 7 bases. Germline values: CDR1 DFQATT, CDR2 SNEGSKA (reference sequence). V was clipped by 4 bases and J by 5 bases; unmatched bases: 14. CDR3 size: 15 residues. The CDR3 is CSATTGLVGVNEQYF. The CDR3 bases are TGCAGTGCTACCACCGGACTAGTGGGAGTGAACGAGCAGTACTTC.

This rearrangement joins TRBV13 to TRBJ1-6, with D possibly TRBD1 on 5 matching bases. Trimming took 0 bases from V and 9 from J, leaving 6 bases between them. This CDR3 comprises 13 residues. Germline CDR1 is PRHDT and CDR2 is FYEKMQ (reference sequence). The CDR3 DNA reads TGTGCCAGCAGCTTAGGGGGGCGTTCACCCCTCCACTTT. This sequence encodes CASSLGGRSPLHF. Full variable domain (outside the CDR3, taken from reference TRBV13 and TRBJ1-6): AAGVIQSPRHLIKEKRETATLKCYPIPRHDTVYWYQQGPGQDPQFLISFYEKMQSDKGSIPDRFSAQQFSDYHSELNMSSLELGDSALYFCASSLGGRSPLHFGNGTRLTVT.

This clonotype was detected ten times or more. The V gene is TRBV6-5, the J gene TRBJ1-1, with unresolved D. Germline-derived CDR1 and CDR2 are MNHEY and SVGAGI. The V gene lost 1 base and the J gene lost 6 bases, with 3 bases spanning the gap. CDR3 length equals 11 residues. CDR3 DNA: TGTGCCAGCAGTTACTGGCCTGAAGCTTTCTTT. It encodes CASSYWPEAFF.

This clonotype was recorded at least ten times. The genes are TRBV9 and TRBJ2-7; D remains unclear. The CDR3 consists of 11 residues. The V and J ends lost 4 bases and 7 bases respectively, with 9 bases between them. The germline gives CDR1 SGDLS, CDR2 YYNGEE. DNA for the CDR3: TGTGCCAGCAGCCCTTCGACGGAGCAGTACTTC. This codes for CASSPSTEQYF.

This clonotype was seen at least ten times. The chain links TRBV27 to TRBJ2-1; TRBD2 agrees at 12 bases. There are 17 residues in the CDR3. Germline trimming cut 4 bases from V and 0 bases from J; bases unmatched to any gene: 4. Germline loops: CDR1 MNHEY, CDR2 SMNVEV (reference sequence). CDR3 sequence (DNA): TGTGCCAGCAGTTCACTAGCGGGAGGAAACTCCTACAATGAGCAGTTCTTC. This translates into CASSSLAGGNSYNEQFF.

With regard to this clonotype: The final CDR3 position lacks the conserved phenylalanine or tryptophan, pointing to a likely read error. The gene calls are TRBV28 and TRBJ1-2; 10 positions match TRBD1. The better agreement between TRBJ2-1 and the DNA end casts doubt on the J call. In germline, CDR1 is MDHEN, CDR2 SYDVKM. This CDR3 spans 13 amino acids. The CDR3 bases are TGTGCCAGCGGGCGGACAGGGGGAATGGGCCAGTTCCTC. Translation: CASGRTGGMGQFL.